This T cell receptor (beta chain) comes out of a study of CD8 T cells in Susac syndrome. The T cells that were sequenced for TCR beta were CD8+ and CD4+ cells from blood. TEMRA cells underwent FACS enrichment and CD8+ and CD4+ T cells underwent negative isolation. The germline gives CDR1 GTSNPN, CDR2 SVGIG (reference sequence). The CDR3 sequence is 11 residues long. V lost 2 bases and J 11 bases, leaving 10 bases between the germline ends. The RNA, roughly 0.45 to 1 ug, was put through reverse transcription using random hexamers. Across 54 Vbeta and 13 Jbeta, TCR beta CDR3 was amplified with immunoSEQ multiplex PCR. TCRdb processed the immunoSEQ multiplex PCR reads anew with MiXCR; each CDR3 protein has one entry. The table has 130,000 or so distinct CDR3 sequences, roughly 95% seen once.

This chain links TRBV30 with TRBJ1-5; D ambiguous. The sequenced sample consisted of CD4+ T cells from PBMCs. The source is a human donor with multiple sclerosis. In DNA, the CDR3 is TGTGCCTGGAGTTCGTCCACATCCCAGCATTTT. Amino acids: CAWSSSTSQHF.